The T cell receptor beta chain under discussion was sequenced for a study of blood T cell repertoires in COVID-19. Study at large: Samples of COVID-19 (acute and convalescent) were obtained from the United States, Italy and Spain.

V lost 2 bases to trimming and J lost 6 bases; unmatched junction nucleotides: 2. Germline V CDR1 and CDR2: SEHNR, FQNEAQ (reference sequence). This CDR3 spans 14 amino acids. The cohort comprised adults aged 18 to 89 years residing in some 24 US areas. Assignment of participants to cohorts was predicated upon participant-reported clinical history. Original processing notes: Using reference gene primer amplification, nucleated cell counts were estimated. TCRdb's table, derived via immunoSEQ multiplex PCR, lists solely in-frame clones and lacks some. Clonal size and the V and J genes are those of that table, whereas D and trimming came from the DNA. The sample has some 340,000 clones, approximately 87% seen once; the top ten hold roughly 5.3%.

The receptor comes from a woman in her 30s who had recovered from COVID-19. The sequencing input was PBMCs or T cells enriched from blood (not recorded which). The rearrangement links TRBV7-9 to TRBJ1-5; TRBD1 matches at 9 bases. The CDR3 bases are TGTGCCAGCAGCTTAACAGGGGGCGGTCAGCCCCAGCATTTT. This encodes CASSLTGGGQPQHF.